This entry features one TCR beta chain sequence. Its specificity is not known. Subsequent to 10 days of culture, CD4+ T cells were isolated. The data derive from a study of vaccination effects on CD4 cells after COVID-19. Clones were read by immunoSEQ multiplex PCR, and TCRdb kept only the in-frame ones, dropping some. The table has 65,000 to 80,000 clones, approximately 71% seen once. V dropped 3 bases and J dropped 5; count of bases not matched to a gene: 4. The CDR3 sequence is 14 residues long. The germline CDR1 and CDR2 sequences are LNHDA and SQIVND (reference sequence). Sequenced material: CD4+ T cells from PBMCs cultured without peptide, taken before COVID-19 vaccination. This chain uses TRBV19 with TRBJ2-3; 8 positions match TRBD1. The origin of this receptor is a human donor who received a COVID-19 vaccine. The CDR3 DNA sequence: TGTGCCAGTAGTATCCCAGGGGGCATAGATACGCAGTATTTT. Encoded protein: CASSIPGGIDTQYF.